These 24 T cell receptor beta chains came from one sample sequenced in a study of shared clonotypes between healthy human individuals. TCRdb's table, derived via immunoSEQ multiplex PCR, lists solely in-frame clones and lacks some. This table has about 600,000 clones, roughly 97% appearing once. Material: naive CD4+ T cells sorted from blood. Subset in this sample: CD45RA+ positively selected. These receptors came from a woman aged 25 to 39 in good health.

The chain is built from TRBV7-8 and TRBJ1-1, with TRBD1 matching 7 bases. The CDR3 runs 15 residues. Per the germline V gene, CDR1 is SGHVS and CDR2 is FQNEAQ. Losses at the gene ends were 5 bases for V and 5 bases for J; bases not matched to a gene: 11. As DNA, the CDR3 is TGTGCCAGCAGCCAGAACTACAGGGGACGTACTGAAGCTTTCTTT. Translating gives CASSQNYRGRTEAFF.

The gene calls are TRBV7-2 and TRBJ1-3; 8 nucleotides match TRBD1. The germline V gene has CDR1 SGHTA and CDR2 FQGNSA. The CDR3 consists of 17 residues. V lost 2 bases to trimming and J lost 8 bases; unmatched junction nucleotides: 14. CDR3 region: CASSLIPANRGEDTIYF. The CDR3 bases are TGTGCCAGCAGCTTAATCCCCGCTAACAGGGGGGAAGACACCATATATTTT.

The chain uses TRBV9 and TRBJ1-1; no definite D call. The V end lost 4 bases, the J end lost 4 bases, and 17 bases lay between the germline ends. The CDR3 has 15 amino acids. The germline V gene encodes CDR1 SGDLS and CDR2 YYNGEE. The CDR3 region is CASSPQTALSTEAFF. In nucleotides, the CDR3 is TGTGCCAGCAGCCCCCAAACAGCTCTCTCCACTGAAGCTTTCTTT.

This clone came up once. CDR3 in amino acids: CASSDPSGVGNQPQHF. The CDR3, as DNA: TGTGCCAGCAGTGACCCCTCGGGAGTGGGCAATCAGCCCCAGCATTTT. The rearrangement uses TRBV6-1 and TRBJ1-5; D uncertain. The CDR3 is 16 amino acids. Per germline, CDR1 MNHNS and CDR2 SASEGT. The V and J ends lost 3 bases and 2 bases respectively, with 14 bases between them.

The rearrangement uses TRBV27 and TRBJ2-1, with TRBD2 matching over 9 bases. The CDR3 runs to 15 residues. Germline CDR1 is MNHEY and CDR2 is SMNVEV (reference sequence). Trimming at V came to 5 bases and at J to 2 bases, leaving 4 bases not matched to a gene. CDR3 loop: CASSPIAGAYNEQFF. In nucleotides, the CDR3 is TGTGCCAGCAGTCCAATAGCGGGGGCCTACAATGAGCAGTTCTTC.

This sequence joins TRBV5-1 and TRBJ2-3; 9 bases fit TRBD1. V gave up 4 bases and J gave up 1 base; unmatched junction bases: 4. The germline CDR1 and CDR2 sequences are SGHRS and YFSETQ. The CDR3 extends over 15 amino acids. CDR3 region: CASSTRDRGTDTQYF. DNA for the CDR3: TGCGCCAGCAGCACCCGGGACAGGGGCACAGATACGCAGTATTTT.

The chain carries TRBV19 and TRBJ2-1, with 12 bases that match TRBD2. The V segment lost 3 bases and the J segment 7 bases; nucleotides outside the gene matches: 4. From germline, CDR1 is LNHDA and CDR2 SQIVND (reference sequence). This CDR3 region has 15 residues. The CDR3 sequence is CASSISGTSGNEQFF. DNA of the CDR3: TGTGCCAGTAGTATCTCCGGGACTAGCGGGAATGAGCAGTTCTTC. Full variable domain (rest looked up from reference TRBV19 and TRBJ2-1): DGGITQSPKYLFRKEGQNVTLSCEQNLNHDAMYWYRQDPGQGLRLIYYSQIVNDFQKGDIAEGYSVSREKKESFPLTVTSAQKNPTAFYLCASSISGTSGNEQFFGPGTRLTVL.

To note about this clone: This sample also contains other DNA sequences that code for the same CDR3. The rearrangement joins TRBV6-4 to TRBJ2-2; a possible D gene is TRBD1 (5 bases). This CDR3 spans 14 amino acids. Germline lookup yields CDR1 MRHNA and CDR2 SNTAGT. V lost 4 bases to trimming and J lost 1 base, with 7 bases between them. This CDR3 reads CASSGQGNTGELFF. In nucleotides, the CDR3 is TGTGCCAGCAGTGGTCAGGGGAACACCGGGGAGCTGTTTTTT.

This sequence joins TRBV7-9 and TRBJ1-3, with unresolved D. Germline CDR1 and CDR2: SEHNR and FQNEAQ (reference sequence). CDR3 length equals 14 residues. The V end was cut by 5 bases, the J end by 0 bases, with 8 bases between. CDR3 protein: CASSDKSSGNTIYF. The CDR3 DNA sequence: TGTGCCAGCAGCGACAAGAGCTCTGGAAACACCATATATTTT.

The chain links TRBV11-3 to TRBJ1-1; 8 nucleotides match TRBD1. Germline V gene data show CDR1 as SGHNT and CDR2 as YENEEA. CDR3 size: 14 residues. V lost 4 bases to trimming and J lost 1 base; unmatched junction nucleotides: 2. The CDR3, as DNA: TGTGCCAGCAGCTCAGGGGGCAAGAACACTGAAGCTTTCTTT. Residues: CASSSGGKNTEAFF.

CDR3 region: CSVTAGAGELFF. CDR3 nucleotides: TGCAGCGTCACGGCGGGGGCCGGGGAGCTGTTTTTT. The J gene is TRBJ2-2, the V gene TRBV29-1; 7 nucleotides line up with TRBD2. The CDR3 consists of 12 residues. Germline lookup yields CDR1 SQVTM and CDR2 ANQGSEA. The V and J ends lost 6 bases and 6 bases, in that order; junction bases with no gene match: 4.

J is TRBJ1-4 and V is TRBV5-8, with TRBD1 identical over 7 bases. The CDR3 sequence is 16 residues long. Unmatched junction bases numbered 11, after V lost 1 base and J lost 8 bases. The germline V gene has CDR1 SGHTS and CDR2 YDEGEE. The CDR3 loop reads CASSLYRGQLVEKLFF. For the CDR3, the DNA is TGTGCCAGCAGCTTGTACAGGGGACAACTCGTGGAAAAACTGTTTTTT. Based on the CDR3 plus reference TRBV5-8 and TRBJ1-4, the full variable domain is EAGVTQSPTHLIKTRGQQATLRCSPISGHTSVYWYQQALGLGLQFLLWYDEGEERNRGNFPPRFSGRQFPNYSSELNVNALELEDSALYLCASSLYRGQLVEKLFFGSGTQLSVL.

The genes are TRBV7-8 and TRBJ2-7; no clear D gene. The CDR3 is made up of 15 amino acids. Trimming removed 4 bases at V and 5 bases at J, with 18 bases between. The germline CDR1 and CDR2 sequences are SGHVS and FQNEAQ. For the CDR3, the DNA is TGTGCCAGCAGCTCGGTACGGCTTTTGATCGACGAGCAGTACTTC. Residues: CASSSVRLLIDEQYF.

The V gene is TRBV5-1, the J gene TRBJ2-2; D is undetermined. CDR1 and CDR2 (germline): SGHRS, YFSETQ. The V end lost 4 bases, the J end lost 5 bases, and 3 bases lay between the germline ends. This CDR3 spans 11 amino acids. This CDR3 reads CASSATGELFF. Written as DNA, the CDR3 is TGCGCCAGCAGCGCGACCGGGGAGCTGTTTTTT. Full variable domain (rest looked up from reference TRBV5-1 and TRBJ2-2): KAGVTQTPRYLIKTRGQQVTLSCSPISGHRSVSWYQQTPGQGLQFLFEYFSETQRNKGNFPGRFSGRQFSNSRSEMNVSTLELGDSALYLCASSATGELFFGEGSRLTVL.

On this clone itself: Other DNA sequences in this sample translate to the same CDR3. The rearrangement joins TRBV2 to TRBJ1-1, with D maybe TRBD1 (6 bases). Trimming pared 5 bases from V and 4 bases from J, leaving 17 bases between. Germline V gene data show CDR1 as SNHLY and CDR2 as FYNNEI. The CDR3 runs to 15 residues. The CDR3 bases are TGTGCCAGCAGTAAAGGGGGGGGCGCGGGCACTGAAGCTTTCTTT. Protein: CASSKGGGAGTEAFF.

The chain has TRBV6-1 and TRBJ2-7; D remains unclear. Trimming took 2 bases from V and 4 from J, leaving 6 bases between them. The CDR3 runs to 12 residues. From germline, CDR1 is MNHNS and CDR2 SASEGT. CDR3 amino acids: CASSEIRYEQYF. CDR3 DNA sequence: TGTGCCAGCAGTGAAATAAGGTACGAGCAGTACTTC.

V gene TRBV28 combines with J gene TRBJ2-5; D not resolved. Gene TRBJ2-7 matches the end of the DNA better, so the J call may be wrong. The germline gives CDR1 MDHEN, CDR2 SYDVKM. The CDR3 loop spans 13 amino acids. The CDR3, as DNA: TGTGCCAGCACGACCGGCTCCTCCTACGAGCAGTACTTC. It specifies CASTTGSSYEQYF.

The CDR3 DNA reads as TGTGCCAGCAGCTTGAGGGCCGAAGGCGGGGAGCAGTTCTTC. This gives the protein CASSLRAEGGEQFF. The V call is TRBV5-4, the J call TRBJ2-1, with D perhaps TRBD2 (5 bases). V lost 1 base and J lost 10, with 15 bases in between. The length of the CDR3 is 14 residues. Per the germline V gene, CDR1 is SGHNT and CDR2 is YYREEE (reference sequence).

This chain joins TRBV9 and TRBJ1-2; the D gene is possibly TRBD1 (6 bases). Germline V CDR1 and CDR2: SGDLS, YYNGEE. V was shortened by 6 bases and J by 2 bases, with 14 bases between the two germline ends. This CDR3 spans 14 amino acids. In nucleotides, the CDR3 is TGTGCCAGCAACAGAGGGGGACCCAACTATGGCTACACCTTC. Translation gives CASNRGGPNYGYTF. Full variable domain (remainder filled in from reference TRBV9 and TRBJ1-2): DSGVTQTPKHLITATGQRVTLRCSPRSGDLSVYWYQQSLDQGLQFLIQYYNGEERAKGNILERFSAQQFPDLHSELNLSSLELGDSALYFCASNRGGPNYGYTFGSGTRLTVV.

The CDR3 DNA is TGTGCCTGGAGTGATGGCGGAACCTACGAGCAGTACTTC. This sequence encodes CAWSDGGTYEQYF. The rearrangement uses TRBV30 and TRBJ2-7; D is ambiguous. Per germline, CDR1 GTSNPN and CDR2 SVGIG (reference sequence). The V end was cut by 1 base, the J end by 2 bases, with 9 bases between. The CDR3 loop spans 13 amino acids.

The V and J genes are TRBV9 and TRBJ2-3, with D tentatively TRBD2 (6 bases). The germline V and J ends were trimmed by 3 bases and 2 bases, with 13 bases remaining between them. From germline, CDR1 is SGDLS and CDR2 YYNGEE. The length of the CDR3 is 15 residues. The CDR3 bases are TGTGCCAGCAGCGCCGAAGGGAGGCACACAGATACGCAGTATTTT. Amino acids: CASSAEGRHTDTQYF.

The chain carries TRBV10-3 and TRBJ1-2; D ambiguous. V gave up 2 bases and J gave up 7 bases, with 20 bases separating them. Germline CDR1 ENHRY, CDR2 SYGVKD. This CDR3 region has 16 residues. CDR3 nucleotide sequence: TGTGCCATCAGTGAGCGGGCCAGACTGGGCAGCGGTGGCTACACCTTC. This gives the protein CAISERARLGSGGYTF.

The table lists this clone with a count of one. The chain couples TRBV28 to TRBJ2-7; 8 bases fit TRBD2. With V trimmed by 5 bases and J by 5 bases, 11 bases remained unmatched. The germline V gene encodes CDR1 MDHEN and CDR2 SYDVKM. The CDR3 sequence is 15 residues long. The CDR3 loop reads CASSPPVSGSHEQYF. CDR3 in DNA: TGTGCCAGCAGTCCCCCGGTAAGCGGGAGCCACGAGCAGTACTTC.

The chain has TRBV2 and TRBJ1-2, with 8 bases identical to TRBD1. J lost 6 bases, V lost 5 bases, and 8 bases had no gene match. From germline, CDR1 is SNHLY and CDR2 FYNNEI. The CDR3 totals 14 residues. The CDR3 spells CASSIDRGRHGYTF. CDR3 coding DNA: TGTGCCAGCAGTATAGACAGGGGAAGGCATGGCTACACCTTC. The full variable domain, in which reference TRBV2 and TRBJ1-2 provide the parts outside the CDR3, is EPEVTQTPSHQVTQMGQEVILRCVPISNHLYFYWYRQILGQKVEFLVSFYNNEISEKSEIFDDQFSVERPDGSNFTLKIRSTKLEDSAMYFCASSIDRGRHGYTFGSGTRLTVV.